The clone carrying this TCR beta chain came up many times. TCRdb re-called the 5' RACE reads through MiXCR, storing one row per CDR3 protein. The sample shows roughly 240,000 distinct CDR3 sequences, about 7% of them seen only once. The sample originates from a study of identical twins. Germline V gene data show CDR1 as DFQATT and CDR2 as SNEGSKA (reference sequence). This CDR3 contains 13 residues. Deletions cut 1 base from V and 8 bases from J, with 14 bases between. The same data also went into a second study, on yellow fever vaccine responses in identical twins.

The J gene is TRBJ1-1, the V gene TRBV20-1, with a weak D call TRBD1 (5 bases). The receptor's source is a woman aged 18-35 years in good health. Input material: memory (CD45RO+) T cells sorted from blood. The CDR3 protein is CSARGLAGREAFF. CDR3 DNA: TGCAGTGCTAGAGGTTTGGCAGGGCGAGAAGCTTTCTTT.